A single sample gave rise to the 13 T cell receptor beta chains below, sequenced in a study of cytomegalovirus exposure and HLA in healthy donors. The study ran its PCR with 60 Vbeta and 13 Jbeta primers. Produced via immunoSEQ multiplex PCR; TCRdb's table is partial and in-frame only. This table holds 120,000 or so clones, more than 70% found once. The material sequenced was PBMCs. The receptors stem from a young man in good health and CMV-seronegative.

The chain recombines TRBV7-3 with TRBJ2-3, with 8 bases aligning to TRBD2. This CDR3 has 16 amino acids. The V and J ends lost 5 bases and 1 base, in that order; junction bases with no gene match: 8. Germline V gene lookup returns CDR1 SGHTA and CDR2 FQGTGA. CDR3 protein: CASSQLRGVGTDTQYF. Written as DNA, the CDR3 is TGTGCCAGCAGCCAGTTGCGGGGGGTAGGCACAGATACGCAGTATTTT.

The J gene is TRBJ2-7, the V gene TRBV21-1; TRBD1, the table's D call, was not compared with the DNA. TRBV21-1 is a documented pseudogene. This CDR3 is built from 14 residues. CDR3 loop: CASSKHSSIYEQYF. In DNA form, the CDR3 reads TGTGCCAGCAGCAAACACAGCAGCATCTACGAGCAGTACTTC.

This chain links TRBV7-9 with TRBJ1-1; tentative D call: TRBD1 (6 bases). The ends were cut back, 5 bases at V and 1 base at J, with 20 bases in the middle. The CDR3 covers 17 residues. Germline-derived CDR1 and CDR2 are SEHNR and FQNEAQ (reference sequence). The CDR3 sequence is CASSPPQPGTPNTEAFF. For the CDR3, the DNA is TGTGCCAGCAGCCCACCACAGCCCGGGACACCGAACACTGAAGCTTTCTTT.

The genes are TRBV2 and TRBJ2-3; D call uncertain. The CDR3 consists of 14 residues. CDR1 and CDR2 from the germline V gene are SNHLY and FYNNEI. V lost 5 bases and J lost 2, with 11 bases in between. CDR3 sequence reads: CASSRVLPTDTQYF. CDR3 nucleotides: TGTGCCAGCAGTCGGGTACTCCCCACAGATACGCAGTATTTT. The full variable domain, rest sourced from reference TRBV2 and TRBJ2-3, is EPEVTQTPSHQVTQMGQEVILRCVPISNHLYFYWYRQILGQKVEFLVSFYNNEISEKSEIFDDQFSVERPDGSNFTLKIRSTKLEDSAMYFCASSRVLPTDTQYFGPGTRLTVL.

CDR3 sequence (DNA): TGTGCCAGCAGCTTGGCCAAAGCCCCCTACAATGAGCAGTTCTTC. Its translation: CASSLAKAPYNEQFF. This rearrangement joins TRBV5-6 to TRBJ2-1; D remains unclear. The CDR3 has 15 amino acids. Trimming pared 0 bases from V and 2 bases from J, leaving 9 bases between. Per germline, CDR1 SGHDT and CDR2 YYEEEE. Based on the CDR3 plus reference TRBV5-6 and TRBJ2-1, the full variable domain is DAGVTQSPTHLIKTRGQQVTLRCSPKSGHDTVSWYQQALGQGPQFIFQYYEEEERQRGNFPDRFSGHQFPNYSSELNVNALLLGDSALYLCASSLAKAPYNEQFFGPGTRLTVL.

This chain connects TRBV28 to TRBJ1-1; D might be TRBD1 (5 bases). V lost 5 bases to trimming and J lost 2 bases, with 9 bases between them. Germline V CDR1 and CDR2: MDHEN, SYDVKM. CDR3 length: 13 residues. The CDR3 nucleotides are TGTGCCAGCAGTACGGGACTCAACACTGAAGCTTTCTTT. This sequence encodes CASSTGLNTEAFF.

This clone is a singleton in its sample. V is TRBV7-6 and J is TRBJ2-7; D not certain. V was shortened by 5 bases and J by 3 bases, with 11 bases between the two germline ends. Germline V gives CDR1 SGHVS, CDR2 FNYEAQ. CDR3 length equals 13 residues. CDR3 sequence: CASSPNDIYEQYF. As DNA, the CDR3 is TGTGCCAGCAGCCCGAACGACATCTACGAGCAGTACTTC.

This clone occurred a few times. The V call is TRBV5-1, the J call TRBJ2-3; the D is unclear. Germline V CDR1 and CDR2: SGHRS, YFSETQ. V dropped 0 bases and J dropped 2 bases, with 7 bases sitting between them. The CDR3 runs to 14 residues. The CDR3 sequence is CASSLGQVTDTQYF. The CDR3 DNA follows: TGCGCCAGCAGCTTGGGGCAGGTCACAGATACGCAGTATTTT. The complete variable domain, with remaining parts taken from reference TRBV5-1 and TRBJ2-3, reads KAGVTQTPRYLIKTRGQQVTLSCSPISGHRSVSWYQQTPGQGLQFLFEYFSETQRNKGNFPGRFSGRQFSNSRSEMNVSTLELGDSALYLCASSLGQVTDTQYFGPGTRLTVL.

This clone has just a few counts. The chain uses TRBV18 and TRBJ2-1, with TRBD1 matching 7 bases. V was clipped by 0 bases and J by 3 bases; unmatched bases: 5. Germline V gene data show CDR1 as KGHSH and CDR2 as LQKENI. The CDR3 extends over 16 amino acids. CDR3 bases: TGTGCCAGCTCACCACCGACAGGGCCAAACTACAATGAGCAGTTCTTC. It specifies CASSPPTGPNYNEQFF. The full variable domain, with the rest looked up from reference TRBV18 and TRBJ2-1, is NAGVMQNPRHLVRRRGQEARLRCSPMKGHSHVYWYRQLPEEGLKFMVYLQKENIIDESGMPKERFSAEFPKEGPSILRIQQVVRGDSAAYFCASSPPTGPNYNEQFFGPGTRLTVL.

Only one count was recorded for this clone. The rearrangement joins TRBV6-5 to TRBJ1-2; TRBD1 aligns across 7 bases. With 1 base clipped from V and 8 bases from J, the junction kept 7 bases outside the gene matches. This CDR3 contains 14 residues. CDR1 and CDR2 (germline): MNHEY, SVGAGI. CDR3 nucleotides: TGTGCCAGCAGTTACTTAGACAGGGTTGACGGCTACACCTTC. It yields the protein CASSYLDRVDGYTF.

The J gene is TRBJ1-2, the V gene TRBV19; TRBD1 aligns across 7 bases. The CDR3 has 16 residues. Germline-derived CDR1 and CDR2 are LNHDA and SQIVND (reference sequence). Trimming cost V 5 bases and J 5 bases; bases outside gene matches: 14. The CDR3 reads CASSHGTELEVYGYTF. For the CDR3, the DNA is TGTGCCAGTAGTCACGGGACAGAACTTGAGGTTTATGGCTACACCTTC.

The chain couples TRBV4-1 to TRBJ2-7; 7 nucleotides line up with TRBD1. V lost 4 bases, J lost 0 bases, and 6 bases stayed unmatched. Germline V lookup: CDR1 MGHRA, CDR2 YSYEKL. The CDR3 spans 15 residues. The CDR3 protein is CASSRDGTDSYEQYF. The CDR3 DNA follows: TGCGCCAGCAGCCGGGATGGGACAGACTCCTACGAGCAGTACTTC.

The J gene is TRBJ1-1, the V gene TRBV10-3; D perhaps matches TRBD1 (6 bases). CDR1 ENHRY and CDR2 SYGVKD come from the germline V gene. This CDR3 is built from 14 residues. Trimming removed 7 bases at V and 0 bases at J, with 12 bases between. Written as DNA, the CDR3 is TGTGCCATCAAGGCAGGGGCGTTGAACACTGAAGCTTTCTTT. This gives the protein CAIKAGALNTEAFF.